The TCR beta chain under discussion was sequenced for a study of blood T cell repertoires in COVID-19. The data were produced by immunoSEQ multiplex PCR, yet TCRdb's version contains in-frame clones alone and is incomplete. The sample gives 200,000 to 250,000 clones, over 60% of which show up once; about 5.5% is in the top ten. The germline gives CDR1 MDHEN, CDR2 SYDVKM. This CDR3 has 19 amino acids. V dropped 5 bases and J dropped 2; count of bases not matched to a gene: 11. The TCR sequence derives from a woman in her 70s with acute or convalescent COVID-19. The chain joins TRBV28 to TRBJ2-3, with 15 bases aligning to TRBD2. Sample: peripheral blood. The CDR3 loop is CASSPPGLAGGIDTDTQYF. The DNA for the CDR3 is TGTGCCAGCAGTCCCCCAGGACTAGCGGGAGGGATAGACACAGATACGCAGTATTTT.